The 26 T cell receptor beta chains below all came from one sample that was sequenced in a study of blood T cell repertoires in COVID-19 (dated by TCRdb to 2020 to 2022). Libraries were constructed by the immunoSEQ multiplex PCR assay. Sourced from immuneACCESS, this table was stored by TCRdb with only in-frame sequences that have V and J called. A share of the clones is absent; for the studies checked, an unresolved V gene accounts for under half, and the remainder has no known explanation. This sample comprises under 500,000 clones, nearly 90% of them detected only once. 1.5% to 2% of the sample belongs to the ten largest clones. Sequencing was carried out using PBMCs or T cells enriched from blood (not recorded which). The receptors derive from a woman younger than 30 with acute COVID-19.

This rearrangement joins TRBV25-1 to TRBJ1-2; D unclear. V dropped 2 bases and J dropped 8 bases, with 15 bases sitting between them. The CDR3 contains 14 residues. Germline V gene data show CDR1 as MGHDK and CDR2 as SYGVNS. The DNA for the CDR3 is TGTGCCAGCAGTGAAGATTTGAGGGTAGGAGGCTACACCTTC. Translating it yields CASSEDLRVGGYTF.

The rearrangement joins TRBV7-2 to TRBJ2-1, with TRBD2 identical over 12 bases. The CDR3 loop spans 15 amino acids. Per germline, CDR1 SGHTA and CDR2 FQGNSA. V lost 5 bases to trimming and J lost 7 bases; unmatched junction nucleotides: 6. DNA of the CDR3: TGTGCCAGCAGCACCCCTAGCGGGAGGGTAAATGAGCAGTTCTTC. This translates into CASSTPSGRVNEQFF.

The gene calls are TRBV10-2 and TRBJ2-7; D gene unclear. Germline V gene data show CDR1 as WSHSY and CDR2 as SAAADI. This CDR3 has 9 residues. V was cut by 10 bases and J by 3 bases, with 4 bases left in between. The CDR3 loop is CATGYEQYF. The CDR3 DNA is TGCGCCACCGGCTACGAGCAGTACTTC.

V and J are TRBV12-5 and TRBJ1-1; D is unresolved. Trimming stripped 7 bases from V and 1 base from J, with 10 bases between. The CDR3 is 13 amino acids. Germline CDR1 reads LGHNT; CDR2 reads FRNRAP. CDR3 loop: CASAPDTNTEAFF. CDR3 bases: TGTGCTAGTGCACCTGACACGAACACTGAAGCTTTCTTT.

The gene calls are TRBV7-9 and TRBJ1-1; 8 bases are shared with TRBD1. Germline loops: CDR1 SEHNR, CDR2 FQNEAQ (reference sequence). V lost 7 bases to trimming and J lost 6 bases; unmatched junction nucleotides: 10. The CDR3 loop spans 14 amino acids. CDR3 in amino acids: CASTVNQGAPEAFF. Written as DNA, the CDR3 is TGTGCCAGCACCGTCAATCAGGGGGCCCCTGAAGCTTTCTTT.

The rearrangement links TRBV28 to TRBJ1-5; no firm D call. This CDR3 is 16 amino acids long. Per germline, CDR1 MDHEN and CDR2 SYDVKM. V lost 1 base and J lost 9, with 19 bases in between. The chain's CDR3 is CASSLLSRYISLPQHF. DNA for the CDR3: TGTGCCAGCAGTTTATTAAGCAGGTACATTTCTCTGCCCCAGCATTTT.

This clone was seen just once. V is TRBV2 and J is TRBJ2-2; TRBD1 matches 11 bases. Germline CDR1 SNHLY, CDR2 FYNNEI. J gave up 1 base and V 5 bases, and 6 bases lay outside the gene matches. This CDR3 spans 17 amino acids. CDR3 loop: CASSWTGGLRNTGELFF. Written as DNA, the CDR3 is TGTGCCAGCAGTTGGACAGGGGGCCTTAGGAACACCGGGGAGCTGTTTTTT.

The V gene is TRBV28, the J gene TRBJ2-7; D might be TRBD1 (5 bases). CDR3 length: 11 amino acids. Germline CDR1 and CDR2: MDHEN and SYDVKM. Trimming removed 8 bases from V and 6 bases from J, with 11 bases in between. As DNA, the CDR3 is TGTGCCAGCCAGGGATTTGGCGAGCAGTACTTC. Amino acids: CASQGFGEQYF.

The DNA for the CDR3 is TGTGCCAGAAGTCCGACTAAGACGAGCGGGGACCACTTCTCCTACGAGCAGTACTTC. As protein: CARSPTKTSGDHFSYEQYF. This sequence joins TRBV5-3 and TRBJ2-7, with 7 positions matching TRBD2. TRBV5-3 is given ORF status, its function remaining uncertain. This CDR3 comprises 19 residues. Trimming took 5 bases from V and 0 from J; bases not matched to a gene: 20.

The genes are TRBV2 and TRBJ1-1; perhaps TRBD1 as D (5 bases). Between the trimmed V and J ends, which lost 4 bases and 1 base, there was a span of 13 bases. There are 15 residues in the CDR3. Germline CDR1 and CDR2: SNHLY and FYNNEI. The CDR3 coding sequence is TGTGCCAGCAGTGGGCGGGGGATCGGGAACACTGAAGCTTTCTTT. Amino acids: CASSGRGIGNTEAFF.

In this sample, this clone turned up a few times. This chain uses TRBV7-9 with TRBJ1-2; D gene unclear. The V gene lost 5 bases and the J gene lost 8 bases, with 12 bases spanning the gap. CDR3 length: 12 residues. The germline CDR1 and CDR2 sequences are SEHNR and FQNEAQ (reference sequence). CDR3 DNA: TGTGCCAGCAGCCTGAGCACGCGGGGCTACACCTTC. It encodes CASSLSTRGYTF.

The chain is built from TRBV7-9 and TRBJ2-1; D unresolved. Trimming shortened V by 1 base and J by 0 bases, and 13 bases separated the two germline ends. The CDR3 sequence is 17 residues long. Germline-derived CDR1 and CDR2 are SEHNR and FQNEAQ (reference sequence). The CDR3 region is CASSLEAPSVSYNEQFF. CDR3 coding DNA: TGTGCCAGCAGCTTAGAGGCTCCTAGTGTCTCCTACAATGAGCAGTTCTTC. The full variable domain, its missing parts supplied by reference TRBV7-9 and TRBJ2-1, is DTGVSQNPRHKITKRGQNVTFRCDPISEHNRLYWYRQTLGQGPEFLTYFQNEAQLEKSRLLSDRFSAERPKGSFSTLEIQRTEQGDSAMYLCASSLEAPSVSYNEQFFGPGTRLTVL.

J is TRBJ2-5 and V is TRBV7-9, with D maybe TRBD1 (5 bases). Per germline, CDR1 SEHNR and CDR2 FQNEAQ (reference sequence). CDR3 size: 14 residues. V was pared by 5 bases and J by 7 bases, with 17 bases between. The CDR3 spells CASSLTGARGTQYF. The DNA of the CDR3 is TGTGCCAGCAGCCTAACTGGGGCGCGAGGGACCCAGTACTTC.

The chain uses TRBV19 and TRBJ2-3, with TRBD2 matching 13 bases. After removal of 2 bases from V and 4 bases from J, the junction contained 9 bases not matched to a gene. This CDR3 has 18 amino acids. Germline CDR1 LNHDA, CDR2 SQIVND (reference sequence). The CDR3 loop is CASSIPQGLAGVPDTQYF. The DNA for the CDR3 is TGTGCCAGTAGTATACCCCAAGGACTAGCGGGAGTGCCAGATACGCAGTATTTT.

The chain couples TRBV18 to TRBJ1-1, with 9 positions matching TRBD1. Germline loops: CDR1 KGHSH, CDR2 LQKENI. J was trimmed by 7 bases and V by 6 bases; bases with no gene match: 6. The CDR3 has 13 amino acids. CDR3 DNA sequence: TGTGCCAGCTCCGGGACAGGGATTCTTGAAGCTTTCTTT. This codes for CASSGTGILEAFF. The whole variable domain, filled in from reference TRBV18 and TRBJ1-1, reads NAGVMQNPRHLVRRRGQEARLRCSPMKGHSHVYWYRQLPEEGLKFMVYLQKENIIDESGMPKERFSAEFPKEGPSILRIQQVVRGDSAAYFCASSGTGILEAFFGQGTRLTVV.

The V call is TRBV7-2, the J call TRBJ2-6; D is ambiguous. The germline V gene has CDR1 SGHTA and CDR2 FQGNSA. With 2 bases removed from V and 1 base from J, the gap between germline ends came to 6 bases. The CDR3 consists of 15 residues. The CDR3 DNA reads TGTGCCAGCAGCTTAACGGGTTCTGGGGCCAACGTCCTGACTTTC. This sequence encodes CASSLTGSGANVLTF.

V is TRBV5-5 and J is TRBJ2-1, with D uncertain. Trimming cost V 4 bases and J 8 bases, with 10 bases left between them. Germline-derived CDR1 and CDR2 are SGHKS and YYEKEE (reference sequence). The CDR3 is made up of 12 amino acids. The CDR3 region is CASSLLPHEQFF. In nucleotides, the CDR3 is TGTGCCAGCAGCCTACTTCCCCATGAGCAGTTCTTC.

CDR3 sequence reads: CASSLVGLAVPSKQFF. CDR3 coding DNA: TGTGCCAGCAGCTTAGTGGGACTAGCCGTCCCCTCGAAGCAGTTCTTC. The chain recombines TRBV7-8 with TRBJ2-1; 9 positions agree with TRBD2. The germline gives CDR1 SGHVS, CDR2 FQNEAQ. This CDR3 is built from 16 residues. The V gene end was trimmed by 1 base and the J gene end by 11 bases; junction bases not matched to a gene: 12.

CDR3 DNA sequence: TGTGCCAGCAGAAGGACAGACCATAGCAATCAGCCCCAGCATTTT. It yields the protein CASRRTDHSNQPQHF. The rearrangement links TRBV28 to TRBJ1-5, with D possibly being TRBD1 (6 bases). From germline, CDR1 is MDHEN and CDR2 SYDVKM. The CDR3 has 15 residues. V was shortened by 6 bases and J by 0 bases, with 12 bases between the two germline ends.

The chain combines TRBV27 with TRBJ1-2; 10 bases align to TRBD1. V gave up 4 bases and J gave up 7 bases; unmatched junction bases: 6. The CDR3 is made up of 14 amino acids. Germline V lookup: CDR1 MNHEY, CDR2 SMNVEV (reference sequence). The CDR3 sequence is CASSYDRGQVGYTF. CDR3 bases: TGTGCCAGCAGTTATGACAGGGGGCAGGTTGGCTACACCTTC.

V usage is TRBV27 and J usage is TRBJ1-1; TRBD1 matches at 7 bases. The germline CDR1 and CDR2 sequences are MNHEY and SMNVEV (reference sequence). J was trimmed by 5 bases and V by 2 bases; bases with no gene match: 14. The CDR3 has 17 residues. CDR3 sequence (DNA): TGTGCCAGCAGTTTAAGGGGGGCGACAGGGAGCTTAACTGAAGCTTTCTTT. This gives the protein CASSLRGATGSLTEAFF.

This clone was seen a single time. The V and J genes are TRBV30 and TRBJ1-4, with 7 bases that match TRBD1. CDR1 GTSNPN and CDR2 SVGIG come from the germline V gene (reference sequence). The CDR3 totals 13 residues. J lost 7 bases, V lost 1 base, and 3 bases had no gene match. CDR3 sequence reads: CAWSGDRSEKLFF. DNA of the CDR3: TGTGCCTGGAGTGGGGACAGAAGTGAAAAACTGTTTTTT.

The chain couples TRBV9 to TRBJ2-5; TRBD2 aligns across 8 bases. The V gene end was trimmed by 2 bases and the J gene end by 5 bases; junction bases not matched to a gene: 8. CDR3 size: 15 residues. Germline CDR1 SGDLS, CDR2 YYNGEE. The CDR3 nucleotides read TGTGCCAGCAGCGTCGGACCGGGGGGGGAGGAGACCCAGTACTTC. Its protein is CASSVGPGGEETQYF. Filled out from reference TRBV9 and TRBJ2-5, the complete variable domain reads DSGVTQTPKHLITATGQRVTLRCSPRSGDLSVYWYQQSLDQGLQFLIQYYNGEERAKGNILERFSAQQFPDLHSELNLSSLELGDSALYFCASSVGPGGEETQYFGPGTRLLVL.

The chain joins TRBV28 to TRBJ2-6, with 7 bases aligning to TRBD2. J gave up 2 bases and V 3 bases, and 4 bases lay outside the gene matches. The CDR3 totals 16 residues. Germline CDR1 and CDR2: MDHEN and SYDVKM. CDR3 loop: CASSLPGGAGANVLTF. The CDR3 nucleotides read TGTGCCAGCAGTTTGCCGGGGGGTGCTGGGGCCAACGTCCTGACTTTC. Complete variable domain (other parts from reference TRBV28 and TRBJ2-6): DVKVTQSSRYLVKRTGEKVFLECVQDMDHENMFWYRQDPGLGLRLIYFSYDVKMKEKGDIPEGYSVSREKKERFSLILESASTNQTSMYLCASSLPGGAGANVLTFGAGSRLTVL.

The chain couples TRBV11-3 to TRBJ2-1, with TRBD2 matching 9 bases. V gave up 3 bases and J gave up 7 bases; unmatched junction bases: 7. This CDR3 region has 15 residues. CDR1 and CDR2 from the germline V gene are SGHNT and YENEEA. CDR3 amino acids: CASSFAGGLGNEQFF. The CDR3 DNA sequence: TGTGCCAGCAGCTTCGCGGGGGGGCTCGGGAATGAGCAGTTCTTC.

The chain uses TRBV9 and TRBJ2-3, with 14 bases matching TRBD2. From germline, CDR1 is SGDLS and CDR2 YYNGEE. V gave up 0 bases and J gave up 3 bases; unmatched junction bases: 6. The CDR3 sequence is 18 residues long. The CDR3 coding sequence is TGTGCCAGCAGCGTAGAAGCGACTAGCGGGGGGGCGACAGATACGCAGTATTTT. Translated: CASSVEATSGGATDTQYF.